This T cell receptor (beta chain) is drawn from a study of shared clonotypes between healthy human individuals. Study-level information: A couple of women and a few men aged 18 to 49 served as donors. CD4 naive and CD4 memory each took three plates per donor, while CD8 naive took two and CD8 memory one.

Original processing notes: ImmunoSEQ output held junction-only sequences without quality scores, so filtering differed. TCRdb keeps only in-frame clones here, not all; method: immunoSEQ multiplex PCR. That table gives V, J and clone size, and the DNA gave D and trimming. The table shows under 750,000 clones, with 72% occurring only once. Study results and limitations: Naive subsets, compared against memory subsets, generally had larger estimated richness values.

This clone appeared a single time. Antigen unknown. This sequence may be a read error, since a much larger clone differs from it by one base. The germline CDR1 and CDR2 sequences are MDHEN and SYDVKM. The CDR3 loop spans 13 amino acids. V lost 1 base to trimming and J lost 2 bases, with 5 bases between them. Material: memory CD4+ T cells sorted from blood. This sample's subset: CD45RA-negative fraction. The sequence was obtained from a woman aged 25 to 45 in good health. V usage is TRBV28 and J usage is TRBJ1-2; D is uncertain. CDR3 sequence reads: CASSLFQNYGYTF. In nucleotides, the CDR3 is TGTGCCAGCAGTTTATTTCAGAACTATGGCTACACCTTC.